The rows below give T cell receptor beta chains drawn from one sample of a study of PD-1 blockade in classical Hodgkin lymphoma. The data were produced by immunoSEQ multiplex PCR, yet TCRdb's version contains in-frame clones alone and is incomplete. The sample includes 50,000 or so clones, nearly 90% seen only once; the top ten take approximately 15%. Sample: peripheral blood mononuclear cells (PBMCs), taken before the fourth cycle of nivolumab. The receptor set was obtained from a human donor with classical Hodgkin lymphoma. The CDR3 runs from the conserved cysteine through the conserved F or W. Fields, in order: CDR3 DNA, CDR3 protein, D gene, V gene, J gene, clone size. A D gene is named only where the DNA matches it firmly. For some rows the clone size is stated as once, few or many, or as a class when expanded; others skip it.

TGTGCCAGCAGCTTCCGACTAGAAACGGGGGCCAATGAGCAGTTCTTC	CASSFRLETGANEQFF	.	TRBV7-3	TRBJ2-1	once
TGTGCCAGCAGCTTCCCCTTTGGGGGAGGAGGGACCGGGGAGCTGTTTTTT	CASSFPFGGGGTGELFF	.	TRBV13	TRBJ2-2	.
TGTGCCAGCAGCAAAGTTATGGGGCCCCCCTCCAATGAGCAGTTCTTC	CASSKVMGPPSNEQFF	.	TRBV21-1	TRBJ2-1	.
TGCAGCGTTTTCCGCTTAGCGGGAGGCTGGGATACGCAGTATTTT	CSVFRLAGGWDTQYF	TRBD2	TRBV29-1	TRBJ2-3	.
TGCGCCAGCAGCTTACAGGGGGCGGCTACTGAAGCTTTCTTT	CASSLQGAATEAFF	TRBD1	TRBV5-1	TRBJ1-1	.
TGTGCCAGCAGCGTAGGGGGAAGGGCCTACAATGAGCAGTTCTTC	CASSVGGRAYNEQFF	.	TRBV9	TRBJ2-1	.
TGTGCTAGTGTCCTCGGGTCCCAGCCCCAGCATTTT	CASVLGSQPQHF	.	TRBV12-5	TRBJ1-5	few
TGTGCCAGCAGCTTCGCACTAGAAGCTAACTATGGCTACACCTTC	CASSFALEANYGYTF	.	TRBV5-6	TRBJ1-2	.
TGTGCCAGCAGCGCCCCATCCCTTGGTATCGGGGAGCTGTTTTTT	CASSAPSLGIGELFF	.	TRBV9	TRBJ2-2	.
TGTGCCAGTAGTAGGTGGAGGTGGGAGGACCAAGAGACCCAGTACTTC	CASSRWRWEDQETQYF	.	TRBV19	TRBJ2-5	once
TGTGCCATCACCCAGGGGAAAGGGTACGAGCAGTACTTC	CAITQGKGYEQYF	.	TRBV10-3	TRBJ2-7	.
TGTGCCATCAGTGACACAATTGTGGGGCCGGGAGGGGCCAACGTCCTGACTTTC	CAISDTIVGPGGANVLTF	.	TRBV10-3	TRBJ2-6	once
TGTGCCAGCAGCTTAGCCAGGGTCGGCGGGGAGCTGTTTTTT	CASSLARVGGELFF	.	TRBV7-2	TRBJ2-2	once
TGTGCCAGCAGTCCCGGGCTCCTAGCGGGAGTGAATGAGCAGTTCTTC	CASSPGLLAGVNEQFF	TRBD2	TRBV6-6	TRBJ2-1	.
TGCGCCAGCAGCTACGCCGGGACAGCTCCTCCCGAGCAGTACTTC	CASSYAGTAPPEQYF	TRBD1	TRBV5-1	TRBJ2-7	.
TGTGCCAGCAGCGAGGCCCCACCTCACGAGACCCAGTACTTC	CASSEAPPHETQYF	.	TRBV7-8	TRBJ2-5	.
TGTGCCAGCAAGGAGGGGATGGCAGATACGCAGTATTTT	CASKEGMADTQYF	.	TRBV6-5	TRBJ2-3	once
TGTGCCTGGAGCCGTACTAGCGGGGGATACTACGAGCAGTACTTC	CAWSRTSGGYYEQYF	TRBD2	TRBV30	TRBJ2-7	.
TGTGCCAGCAGCTCTGGGTACCAAGAGACCCAGTACTTC	CASSSGYQETQYF	.	TRBV9	TRBJ2-5	.
TGTGCCAGCAGGCAAACCGGGACGGGGAACACTGAAGCTTTCTTT	CASRQTGTGNTEAFF	.	TRBV7-9	TRBJ1-1	.
TGTGCCAGCAGTTTCTGGAATGGGCTAGCGACTGGGAATGAGCAGTTCTTC	CASSFWNGLATGNEQFF	.	TRBV27	TRBJ2-1	.
TGTGCCAGCAGTGGGGGGGCGCGTCAGCCCCAGCATTTT	CASSGGARQPQHF	.	TRBV27	TRBJ1-5	.
TGCGCCAGCCACCAAGGGCCGAATCAGCCCCAGCATTTT	CASHQGPNQPQHF	.	TRBV5-1	TRBJ1-5	few
TGCGCCAGCAGCTTGTCGGGGAACGAGCAGTACTTC	CASSLSGNEQYF	.	TRBV5-1	TRBJ2-7	.
TGTGCCAGCAGCTTAGCAATGAGGAACGAAGCTTTCTTT	CASSLAMRNEAFF	.	TRBV7-9	TRBJ1-1	.
TGTGCCAGCAGCCCACGAGGGGGGTATCAGCCCCAGCATTTT	CASSPRGGYQPQHF	.	TRBV6-5	TRBJ1-5	few
TGTGCCAGCAGTTATAAGGCCCGGGGCGCCAAGCAGTACTTC	CASSYKARGAKQYF	.	TRBV6-5	TRBJ2-7	.
TGTGCCAGCAGCTTGGGCCGGGACAGGGGCAACGAGCAGTACTTC	CASSLGRDRGNEQYF	TRBD1	TRBV7-8	TRBJ2-7	.
TGTGCCAGCAGTCCCCAAACCAACCCGGAGGGGAGGGTGGACGAGCAGTACTTC	CASSPQTNPEGRVDEQYF	.	TRBV21-1	TRBJ2-7	.